The 18 T cell receptor beta chains given below trace back to one sample, sequenced in a study of HIV-infected patients and healthy controls. No cell fractionation was done, so the repertoire covers all unsorted peripheral blood T cells. Alpha and beta constant-region primers primed reverse transcription of approximately 460 ng RNA. Each of the alpha and beta chains got its own library through chain-specific third strand synthesis with indices. From the 5' RACE reads, TCRdb called clonotypes with MiXCR, one entry per CDR3 protein. This sample yields just over 15,000 distinct CDR3 sequences, of which 7% are seen a single time; 7% to 10% belongs to the top ten. Sequenced: blood. These receptors all stem from an adult in good health.

The CDR3 here is CASSFALEQYF. The DNA for the CDR3 is TGTGCCAGCAGCTTCGCGCTGGAGCAGTACTTC. This chain links TRBV11-2 with TRBJ2-7; D call uncertain. The germline V gene encodes CDR1 SGHAT and CDR2 FQNNGV. The CDR3 totals 11 residues. Trimming removed 3 bases at V and 7 bases at J, with 7 bases between.

This clonotype came up many times. This chain connects TRBV15 to TRBJ1-4, with TRBD1 as a possible D gene (5 bases). V was shortened by 7 bases and J by 4 bases, with 10 bases between the two germline ends. The CDR3 loop spans 13 amino acids. Germline-derived CDR1 and CDR2 are LNHNV and YYDKDF (reference sequence). The CDR3 DNA follows: TGTGCCACCAAACGAGGGGTTAATGAAAAACTGTTTTTT. Protein product: CATKRGVNEKLFF.

This clonotype has just a few counts. This chain uses TRBV4-3 with TRBJ2-7; D unresolved. The CDR3 spans 14 residues. Germline-derived CDR1 and CDR2 are LGHNA and YSLEER. Deletions cut 0 bases from V and 0 bases from J, with 6 bases between. This chain's CDR3 is CASSQDLPSYEQYF. For the CDR3, the DNA is TGCGCCAGCAGCCAAGATCTTCCCTCCTACGAGCAGTACTTC.

In its sample, this clonotype was seen many times. The chain joins TRBV20-1 to TRBJ1-5; 8 nucleotides line up with TRBD1. V lost 1 base to trimming and J lost 0 bases; unmatched junction nucleotides: 2. This CDR3 has 15 residues. The germline gives CDR1 DFQATT, CDR2 SNEGSKA (reference sequence). As DNA, the CDR3 is TGCAGTGCTAGAGGGGACAGGTATAGCAATCAGCCCCAGCATTTT. The encoded protein is CSARGDRYSNQPQHF.

The sample holds many counts of this clonotype. The chain employs TRBV6-6 and TRBJ1-2, with D unclear. Between the trimmed V and J ends, which lost 2 bases and 0 bases, there was a span of 10 bases. In germline, CDR1 is MNHNY, CDR2 SVGAGI (reference sequence). This CDR3 comprises 15 residues. In DNA form, the CDR3 reads TGTGCCAGCAGTTACCCCGCCGGGGCTAACTATGGCTACACCTTC. It yields the protein CASSYPAGANYGYTF.

This clonotype was seen at least ten times. The chain recombines TRBV4-3 with TRBJ2-7; 9 nucleotides line up with TRBD2. Germline CDR1 is LGHNA and CDR2 is YSLEER. The CDR3 is 14 amino acids. The V gene end was trimmed by 4 bases and the J gene end by 2 bases; junction bases not matched to a gene: 3. The CDR3, as DNA: TGCGCCAGCAGCCTTGCGGGGGGGCCCTACGAGCAGTACTTC. Translation: CASSLAGGPYEQYF.

In this sample, this clonotype is medium-sized (0.01 to 0.1%). The chain's CDR3 is CSVSTDTQYF. The CDR3 bases are TGCAGCGTGTCAACAGATACGCAGTATTTT. The J gene is TRBJ2-3, the V gene TRBV29-1; no definite D call. The CDR3 is 10 residues long. CDR1 and CDR2 from the germline V gene are SQVTM and ANQGSEA. V lost 6 bases to trimming and J lost 3 bases, with 4 bases between them.

This clonotype was seen ten or more times. V gene TRBV7-9 combines with J gene TRBJ2-3; tentative D call: TRBD1 (6 bases). Trimming removed 4 bases at V and 5 bases at J, with 7 bases between. The CDR3 runs to 12 residues. CDR1 is SEHNR, CDR2 FQNEAQ, per germline (reference sequence). The chain's CDR3 is CASSSGVDTQYF. CDR3 coding DNA: TGTGCCAGCAGCTCAGGGGTAGATACGCAGTATTTT.

By sample fraction, this clonotype is medium-sized. J is TRBJ2-1 and V is TRBV6-2 or TRBV6-3; 8 nucleotides agree with TRBD2. V shed 5 bases, J shed 5 bases, and the junction held 8 bases outside the gene matches. Germline CDR1 and CDR2: MNHEY and SVGEGT. The CDR3 is 15 amino acids. CDR3 DNA sequence: TGTGCCAGCAGTCTAACTAGCGGACGAAACAATGAGCAGTTCTTC. This encodes CASSLTSGRNNEQFF.

This clonotype was seen ten or more times. The chain has TRBV29-1 and TRBJ2-7; the D gene could be TRBD1 or TRBD2 (6 bases each). This CDR3 has 14 residues. CDR1 is SQVTM and CDR2 is ANQGSEA in the germline V gene. Trimming took 2 bases from V and 5 from J, leaving 16 bases between them. CDR3 residues: CSVERGRGGHEQYF. CDR3 nucleotides: TGCAGCGTTGAAAGGGGCAGGGGAGGCCACGAGCAGTACTTC.

This clonotype was seen ten or more times. The gene calls are TRBV6-2 or TRBV6-3 and TRBJ2-3; D possibly corresponds to TRBD2 (5 bases). The CDR3 is 15 amino acids. Germline V gene lookup returns CDR1 MNHEY and CDR2 SVGEGT. The V and J ends lost 4 bases and 1 base respectively, with 12 bases between them. This CDR3 reads CASSLPGDRTDTQYF. The CDR3 DNA follows: TGTGCCAGCAGTTTACCCGGGGATCGCACAGATACGCAGTATTTT.

This clonotype was observed many times. The V gene is TRBV5-5, the J gene TRBJ1-4, with 9 bases fitting TRBD1. Germline assignment: CDR1 SGHKS and CDR2 YYEKEE (reference sequence). This CDR3 spans 14 amino acids. J gave up 8 bases and V 4 bases, and 6 bases lay outside the gene matches. CDR3 coding DNA: TGTGCCAGCAGCCCGGACAGGGGCTCAGAAAAACTGTTTTTT. It translates to CASSPDRGSEKLFF.

At least ten counts were recorded for this clonotype. The chain couples TRBV18 to TRBJ1-5; D is undetermined. The CDR3 totals 12 residues. Trimming removed 2 bases from V and 3 bases from J, with 2 bases in between. The germline V gene encodes CDR1 KGHSH and CDR2 LQKENI. The DNA for the CDR3 is TGTGCCAGCTCACCATCCAATCAGCCCCAGCATTTT. The encoded protein is CASSPSNQPQHF.

The gene calls are TRBV4-3 and TRBJ2-3; D is ambiguous. V was trimmed by 1 base and J by 0 bases, leaving 8 bases between them. There are 15 residues in the CDR3. Germline CDR1 is LGHNA and CDR2 is YSLEER. The CDR3 DNA reads TGCGCCAGCAGCCAAGGGTGGGGAAGCACAGATACGCAGTATTTT. The encoded protein is CASSQGWGSTDTQYF.

This clonotype was observed many times. The chain recombines TRBV9 with TRBJ2-3, with D perhaps matching TRBD2 (5 bases). CDR1 is SGDLS, CDR2 YYNGEE, per germline. There are 16 residues in the CDR3. Trimming removed 3 bases at V and 0 bases at J, with 14 bases between. The CDR3 reads CASSGWYTGSTDTQYF. For the CDR3, the DNA is TGTGCCAGCAGCGGCTGGTACACGGGAAGCACAGATACGCAGTATTTT.

This clonotype has at least ten counts. The chain couples TRBV2 to TRBJ2-3, with TRBD2 matching 7 bases. The J segment lost 2 bases and the V segment lost 10 bases, leaving 12 bases of the junction unmatched. The CDR3 extends over 15 amino acids. The germline V gene has CDR1 SNHLY and CDR2 FYNNEI. CDR3 coding DNA: TGTGCCACCAAACCCGTAGCGGGTTTCACAGATACGCAGTATTTT. Amino acids: CATKPVAGFTDTQYF. The full variable domain, rest sourced from reference TRBV2 and TRBJ2-3, is EPEVTQTPSHQVTQMGQEVILRCVPISNHLYFYWYRQILGQKVEFLVSFYNNEISEKSEIFDDQFSVERPDGSNFTLKIRSTKLEDSAMYFCATKPVAGFTDTQYFGPGTRLTVL.

By sample share, this clonotype is medium-sized. The chain couples TRBV7-2 to TRBJ2-5; D is undetermined. With 1 base removed from V and 1 base from J, the gap between germline ends came to 7 bases. The CDR3 spans 14 residues. The V gene's germline CDR1 is SGHTA and CDR2 FQGNSA. In nucleotides, the CDR3 is TGTGCCAGCAGCTTAGTGGGGTTCCAAGAGACCCAGTACTTC. Its protein product is CASSLVGFQETQYF.

The chain combines TRBV2 with TRBJ1-1; D may be TRBD1 (5 bases). Germline-derived CDR1 and CDR2 are SNHLY and FYNNEI. V was clipped by 3 bases and J by 5 bases, with 19 bases between them. CDR3 length: 16 residues. The CDR3 DNA follows: TGTGCCAGCAGTGACGCGGGGTGGGGGGGGAAAACTGAAGCTTTCTTT. Its translation: CASSDAGWGGKTEAFF.